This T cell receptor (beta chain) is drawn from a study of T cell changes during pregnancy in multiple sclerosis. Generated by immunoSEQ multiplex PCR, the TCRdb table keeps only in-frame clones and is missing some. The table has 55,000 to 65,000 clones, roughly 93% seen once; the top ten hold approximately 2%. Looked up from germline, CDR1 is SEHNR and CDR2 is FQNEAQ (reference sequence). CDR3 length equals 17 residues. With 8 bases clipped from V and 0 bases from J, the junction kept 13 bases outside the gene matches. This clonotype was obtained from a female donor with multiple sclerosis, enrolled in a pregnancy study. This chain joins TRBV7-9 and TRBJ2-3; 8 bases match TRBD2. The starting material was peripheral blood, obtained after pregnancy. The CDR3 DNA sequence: TGTGCCAGCGGACCACTAGCGGAAGTGACTAGCACAGATACGCAGTATTTT. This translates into CASGPLAEVTSTDTQYF.